The subject of this entry is one T cell receptor (beta chain). The source of the sample is a study of long-term antiretroviral therapy in people with HIV. The authors ran the immunoSEQ assay, v3.0, at survey level. The data were produced by immunoSEQ multiplex PCR, yet TCRdb's version contains in-frame clones alone and is incomplete. Among some 16,000 clones listed, about 88% were seen once. Germline-derived CDR1 and CDR2 are KGHSH and LQKENI. This CDR3 spans 14 amino acids. The ends lost 5 bases at V and 4 bases at J; junction bases unmatched: 4. The chain couples TRBV18 to TRBJ2-3; TRBD1 matches 9 bases. This sample comprised unsorted PBMCs, obtained 0.5 years after starting antiretroviral therapy. This clonotype originated in a woman aged 40 to 50 with HIV. This CDR3 is CASSSTGGADTQYF. CDR3 bases: TGTGCCAGCTCATCCACAGGGGGCGCAGATACGCAGTATTTT.